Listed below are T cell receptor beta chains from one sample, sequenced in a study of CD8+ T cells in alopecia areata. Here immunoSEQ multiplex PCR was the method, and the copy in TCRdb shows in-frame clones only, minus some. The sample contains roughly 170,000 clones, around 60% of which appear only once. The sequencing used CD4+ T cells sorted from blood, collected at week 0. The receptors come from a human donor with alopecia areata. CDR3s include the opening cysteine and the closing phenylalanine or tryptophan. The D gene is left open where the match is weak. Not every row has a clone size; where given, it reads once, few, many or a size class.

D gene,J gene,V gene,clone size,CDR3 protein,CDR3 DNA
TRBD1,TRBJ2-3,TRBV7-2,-,CASSETRGDTQYF,TGTGCCAGCAGCGAGACCAGGGGGGATACGCAGTATTTT
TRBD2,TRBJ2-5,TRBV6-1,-,CASLGRAGETQYF,TGTGCCAGCCTAGGGAGGGCTGGCGAGACCCAGTACTTC
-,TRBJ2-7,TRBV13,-,CASSFDYEQYF,TGTGCCAGCAGCTTCGACTACGAGCAGTACTTC
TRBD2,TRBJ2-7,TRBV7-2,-,CASSFSGGAAFREQYF,TGTGCCAGCAGCTTTAGCGGGGGGGCCGCTTTTCGCGAGCAGTACTTC
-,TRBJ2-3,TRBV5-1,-,CASSRNTDTQYF,TGCGCCAGCAGCCGAAACACAGATACGCAGTATTTT
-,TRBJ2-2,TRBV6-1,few,CASSEALWTGGELFF,TGTGCCAGCAGTGAAGCGCTGTGGACCGGCGGGGAGCTGTTTTTT
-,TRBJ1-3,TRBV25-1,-,CASSDPAFWGNTIYF,TGTGCCAGCAGTGACCCGGCGTTCTGGGGAAACACCATATATTTT
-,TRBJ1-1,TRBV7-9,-,CASSAPQVGRTEAFF,TGTGCCAGCAGCGCCCCTCAGGTCGGGCGGACTGAAGCTTTCTTT
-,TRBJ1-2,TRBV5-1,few,CASRDLYGYTF,TGCGCCAGCCGCGACCTCTATGGCTACACCTTC
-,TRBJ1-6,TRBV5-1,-,CASSLVSRGGFYSPLHF,TGCGCCAGCAGCTTGGTATCGCGAGGGGGGTTTTATTCACCCCTCCACTTT
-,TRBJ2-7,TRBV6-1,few,CASSESGRPYEQYF,TGTGCCAGCAGTGAATCTGGTAGGCCCTACGAGCAGTACTTC
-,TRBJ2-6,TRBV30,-,CAWSANRAGANVLTF,TGTGCCTGGAGTGCGAACAGGGCTGGGGCCAACGTCCTGACTTTC
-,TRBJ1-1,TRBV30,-,CAWSTRVEAFF,TGTGCCTGGAGTACTCGGGTGGAAGCTTTCTTT
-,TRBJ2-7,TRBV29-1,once,CSAADSYEQYF,TGCAGCGCTGCAGACTCCTACGAGCAGTACTTC
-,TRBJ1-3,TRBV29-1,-,CSVGGAGNTIYF,TGCAGCGTTGGAGGAGCTGGAAACACCATATATTTT
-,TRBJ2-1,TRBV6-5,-,CASGGDTYNEQFF,TGTGCCAGCGGCGGGGACACATACAATGAGCAGTTCTTC
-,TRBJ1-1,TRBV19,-,CASSIGAGLLNTEAFF,TGTGCCAGTAGTATTGGCGCAGGGCTACTGAACACTGAAGCTTTCTTT
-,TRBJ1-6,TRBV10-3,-,CAISEGEFLALHF,TGTGCCATCAGTGAGGGAGAGTTTTTGGCCCTCCACTTT
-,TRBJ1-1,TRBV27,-,CASRYGTEKAFF,TGTGCCAGCAGATATGGGACTGAAAAAGCTTTCTTT
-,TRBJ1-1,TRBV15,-,CATRQGSEAFF,TGTGCCACCAGGCAGGGGTCTGAAGCTTTCTTT
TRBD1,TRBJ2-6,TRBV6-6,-,CASRSRRGTGANVLTF,TGTGCCAGCAGATCCCGCAGGGGGACTGGGGCCAACGTCCTGACTTTC
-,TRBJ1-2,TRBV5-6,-,CASSFRVSAANYGYTF,TGTGCCAGCAGCTTTCGTGTGTCCGCGGCTAACTATGGCTACACCTTC
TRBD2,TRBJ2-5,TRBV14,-,CASSSLPGRVGETQYF,TGTGCCAGCAGCTCTCTCCCCGGGAGGGTTGGGGAGACCCAGTACTTC
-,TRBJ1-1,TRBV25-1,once,CASSEAGKGTEAFF,TGTGCCAGCAGTGAAGCAGGTAAAGGGACTGAAGCTTTCTTT
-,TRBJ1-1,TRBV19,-,CASYGPLNTEAFF,TGTGCCAGCTACGGGCCTTTGAACACTGAAGCTTTCTTT
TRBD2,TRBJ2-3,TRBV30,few,CAWRSGGATDTQYF,TGTGCCTGGAGGAGCGGGGGGGCCACAGATACGCAGTATTTT
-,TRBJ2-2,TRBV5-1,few,CASSIADTGELFF,TGCGCCAGCAGCATCGCGGACACCGGGGAGCTGTTTTTT
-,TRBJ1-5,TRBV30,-,CAWSVRVGSNQPQHF,TGTGCCTGGAGTGTCCGGGTCGGAAGCAATCAGCCCCAGCATTTT